This TCR beta chain was retrieved from a study of PD-1 and CTLA-4 blockade in melanoma. Measured with immunoSEQ multiplex PCR; TCRdb has only the in-frame clones, and not every one. The data contain over 15,000 clones, about two thirds of them singletons. This clone came up a few times. The TCR comes from a human donor with melanoma. Specimen: CD8+ T cells from peripheral blood, collected from a patient given anti-PD-1 treatment.

The CDR3 here is CASSPFVQGALGDGELFF. In DNA form, the CDR3 reads TGTGCCAGCAGCCCCTTTGTTCAGGGGGCGCTGGGGGATGGGGAGCTGTTTTTT. The rearrangement joins TRBV7-6 to TRBJ2-2; 8 nucleotides line up with TRBD1. With 5 bases clipped from V and 8 bases from J, the junction kept 19 bases outside the gene matches. This CDR3 is 18 amino acids long. CDR1 is SGHVS, CDR2 FNYEAQ, per germline.